This is a list of T cell receptor beta chains from one sample in a study of T cells in Graves' hyperthyroidism and ophthalmopathy. TCRdb ran MiXCR on the multiplex PCR reads and lists one entry per CDR3 protein. The data show 250,000 to 300,000 distinct CDR3 sequences, 15% to 20% seen once. Sequenced material: blood. All receptors come from an older woman with Graves' ophthalmopathy. Each CDR3 is given with its conserved first and last residue. D genes are given only for firm matches. Part of the rows lack a size; the others show once, few, many or a class for expanded clones.

j_call v_call d_call clone_size cdr3_nt cdr3_aa
TRBJ1-1 TRBV28 . many TGTGCCAGCAGTTTATTCACAGAAAGGGCTTTCTTT CASSLFTERAFF
TRBJ2-5 TRBV5-8 . many TGTGCCAGCAGCTTAAAGGCCCAAGAGACCCAGTACTTC CASSLKAQETQYF
TRBJ2-1 TRBV6-2/TRBV6-3 TRBD2 many TGTGCCAGCAGTTCAACACTAGCGGGAGGGTCCTACAATGAGCAGTTCTTC CASSSTLAGGSYNEQFF
TRBJ2-7 TRBV5-1 TRBD1 many TGCGCCAGCAGCTTGCAACAGGGGGTCTACGAGCAGTACTTC CASSLQQGVYEQYF
TRBJ2-3 TRBV12-3/TRBV12-4 . . TGTGCCAGCAGCCCTACAGTGATAGATACGCAGTATTTT CASSPTVIDTQYF
TRBJ1-2 TRBV2 . . TGTGCCAGCAGTGAAACCACGCCTGGGGAGCTCACCTTC CASSETTPGELTF
TRBJ2-3 TRBV6-2/TRBV6-3 TRBD2 . TGTGCCAGCAAGAGGGCGGGAGTCGAAGATACGCAGTATTTT CASKRAGVEDTQYF
TRBJ1-2 TRBV10-2 . . TGCGCCAGCAGTGAGTCTGCCCCCTATGGCTACACCTTC CASSESAPYGYTF
TRBJ2-5 TRBV6-5 TRBD1 . TGTGCCAGCAGTTACTATGGGTCAGGGGGTGGGGAGACCCAGTACTTC CASSYYGSGGGETQYF
TRBJ2-5 TRBV6-2/TRBV6-3 . few TGTGCCAGCAGCGACTGGACGCCTGAGACCCAGTACTTC CASSDWTPETQYF
TRBJ2-5 TRBV28 . . TGTGCCAGCAGTTTAGTCGGTTGGGAGACCCAGTACTTC CASSLVGWETQYF
TRBJ2-7 TRBV5-6 . . TGTGCCAGCAGCTTGACTGACACTTTTGACGAGCAGTACTTC CASSLTDTFDEQYF
TRBJ2-1 TRBV20-1 . many TGCAGTGCTAGTGTGGCAAATGAGCAGTTCTTC CSASVANEQFF
TRBJ1-5 TRBV15 . . TGTGCCACCAGCCCGAATCAGGGTGAAAATCAGCCCCAGCATTTT CATSPNQGENQPQHF
TRBJ2-5 TRBV10-3 TRBD2 . TGTGCCATCACCCGAGCGGGAGGGCCTCAAGAGACCCAGTACTTC CAITRAGGPQETQYF
TRBJ2-3 TRBV6-1 . few TGTGCCAGCAGTCCCGTGCGGGGGCGCACAGATACGCAGTATTTT CASSPVRGRTDTQYF
TRBJ2-7 TRBV4-3 TRBD1 few TGCGCCAGCAGCCGAGGACAGGGAGGCTACGAGCAGTACTTC CASSRGQGGYEQYF
TRBJ2-3 TRBV7-8 . many TGTGCCAGCAGCTTGGGGGCCGGCACAGATACGCAGTATTTT CASSLGAGTDTQYF
TRBJ1-4 TRBV29-1 . . TGCAGCGGGGCGAGGGGGGGCTTTGGTGAAAAACTGTTTTTT CSGARGGFGEKLFF
TRBJ1-3 TRBV24-1 . . TGTGCCACCAGTGATACCGGGACGGACTCTGGAAACACCATATATTTT CATSDTGTDSGNTIYF
TRBJ2-3 TRBV7-2 TRBD2 many TGTGCCAGCAGCCTAGCGGGTTCGGATACGCAGTATTTT CASSLAGSDTQYF
TRBJ2-6 TRBV4-1 TRBD2 few TGCGCCAGCAGCCAAGAACGGGGGGCTGGGGCCAACGTCCTGACTTTC CASSQERGAGANVLTF
TRBJ2-3 TRBV7-2 TRBD2 many TGTGCCAGCAGCTTAAGCGGGGGGGTTGGGCAGTATTTT CASSLSGGVGQYF
TRBJ1-2 TRBV20-1 TRBD1 . TGCAGTGCCAAATTCACAGGGGGCGGAGGCTACACCTTC CSAKFTGGGGYTF